This paragraph covers one T cell receptor beta chain sequence. Its matching antigen is unknown. Clones were sequenced by immunoSEQ multiplex PCR, and TCRdb holds only the in-frame ones, with some missing. Of some 63,000 clones listed, about nine tenths are singletons. The data were obtained in a study of cytotoxic CD8 clonotypes in ibrutinib-treated CLL. Study details: Overall, about 25 responses were partial and 2 complete; following median about 68 months, approximately 15 patients stayed remitted and approximately 12 progressed. Patients gave response samples after a median approximately 11 months of treatment, range 6 to 36.

The V end lost 6 bases, the J end lost 0 bases, and 15 bases lay between the germline ends. From germline, CDR1 is SGHVS and CDR2 FQNEAQ. The CDR3 extends over 16 amino acids. Regarding the study as a whole: Shared public clonotypes were rare, and on treatment they either got smaller or stayed the same.

This sequence joins TRBV7-8 and TRBJ1-3; D not certain. The sequence derives from a human donor with chronic lymphocytic leukemia. This sample comprised PBMCs, obtained after 12 months of ibrutinib treatment. CDR3 coding DNA: TGTGCCAGCAGTCAAAGGGTAAAGGTCTCTGGAAACACCATATATTTT. Protein sequence: CASSQRVKVSGNTIYF.